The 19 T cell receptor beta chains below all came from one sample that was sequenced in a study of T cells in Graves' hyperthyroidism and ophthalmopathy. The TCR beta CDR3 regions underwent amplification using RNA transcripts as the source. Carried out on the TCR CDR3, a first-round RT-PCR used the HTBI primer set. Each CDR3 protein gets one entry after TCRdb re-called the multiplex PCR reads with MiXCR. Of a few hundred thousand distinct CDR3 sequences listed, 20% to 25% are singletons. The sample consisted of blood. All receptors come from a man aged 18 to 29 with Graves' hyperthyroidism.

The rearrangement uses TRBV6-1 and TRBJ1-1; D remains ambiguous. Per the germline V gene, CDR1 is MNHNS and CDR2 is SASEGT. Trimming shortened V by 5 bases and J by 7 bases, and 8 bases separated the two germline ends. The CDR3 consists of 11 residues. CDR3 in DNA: TGTGCCAGCAGTCCCTACGGTGAAGCTTTCTTT. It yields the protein CASSPYGEAFF.

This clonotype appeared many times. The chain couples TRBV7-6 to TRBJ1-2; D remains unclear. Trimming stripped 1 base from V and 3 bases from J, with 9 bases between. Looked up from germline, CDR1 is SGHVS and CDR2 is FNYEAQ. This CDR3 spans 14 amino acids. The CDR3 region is CASSLDSSYYGYTF. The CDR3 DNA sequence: TGTGCCAGCAGCTTAGACAGCTCATACTATGGCTACACCTTC.

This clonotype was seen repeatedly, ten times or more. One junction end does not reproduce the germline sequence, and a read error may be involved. The CDR3, as DNA: TGTGCCAGTAGTATAGCAAACAGTGAAGCTTTCTTT. This codes for CASSIANSEAFF. V and J are TRBV19 and TRBJ1-1; D is unresolved. This CDR3 has 12 residues. Germline assignment: CDR1 LNHDA and CDR2 SQIVND (reference sequence).

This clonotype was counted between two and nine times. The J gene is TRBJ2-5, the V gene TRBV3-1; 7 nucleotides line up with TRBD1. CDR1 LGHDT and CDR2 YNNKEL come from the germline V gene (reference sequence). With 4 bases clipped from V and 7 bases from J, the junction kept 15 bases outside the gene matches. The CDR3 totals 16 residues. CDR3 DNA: TGTGCCAGCAGCCTGCCTCGGGACAGAGACCTGGGGACCCAGTACTTC. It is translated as CASSLPRDRDLGTQYF.

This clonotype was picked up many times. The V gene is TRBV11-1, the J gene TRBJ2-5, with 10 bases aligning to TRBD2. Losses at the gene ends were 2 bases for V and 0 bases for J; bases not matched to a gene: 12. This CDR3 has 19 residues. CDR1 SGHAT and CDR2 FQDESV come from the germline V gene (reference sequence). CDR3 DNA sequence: TGTGCCAGCAGCTTACCCCTAGCGGGGGCCATACTGTACCAAGAGACCCAGTACTTC. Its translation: CASSLPLAGAILYQETQYF.

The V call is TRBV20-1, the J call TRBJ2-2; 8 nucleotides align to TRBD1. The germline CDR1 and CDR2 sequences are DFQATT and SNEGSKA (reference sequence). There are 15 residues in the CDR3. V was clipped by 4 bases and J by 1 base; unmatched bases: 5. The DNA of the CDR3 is TGCAGTGCTAAGGTCGGGACAGGGAACACCGGGGAGCTGTTTTTT. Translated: CSAKVGTGNTGELFF.

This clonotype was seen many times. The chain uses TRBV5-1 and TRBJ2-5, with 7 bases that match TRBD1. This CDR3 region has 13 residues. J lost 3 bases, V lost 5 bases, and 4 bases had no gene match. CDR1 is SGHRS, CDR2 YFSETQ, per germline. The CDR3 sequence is CASRRGGEETQYF. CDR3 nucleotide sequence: TGCGCCAGCAGGAGAGGGGGCGAAGAGACCCAGTACTTC.

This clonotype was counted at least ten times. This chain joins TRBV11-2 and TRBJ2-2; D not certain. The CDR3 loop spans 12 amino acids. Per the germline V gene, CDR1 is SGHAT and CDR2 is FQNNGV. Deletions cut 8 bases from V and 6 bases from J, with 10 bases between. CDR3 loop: CASHGLAGELFF. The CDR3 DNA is TGTGCCAGCCATGGGTTGGCCGGGGAGCTGTTTTTT.

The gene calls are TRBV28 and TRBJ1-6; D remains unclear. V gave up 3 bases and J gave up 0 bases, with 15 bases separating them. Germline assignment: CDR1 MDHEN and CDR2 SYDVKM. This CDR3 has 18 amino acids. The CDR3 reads CASSFGVPGSSYNSPLHF. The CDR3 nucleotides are TGTGCCAGCAGTTTCGGAGTTCCGGGGAGCTCCTATAATTCACCCCTCCACTTT.

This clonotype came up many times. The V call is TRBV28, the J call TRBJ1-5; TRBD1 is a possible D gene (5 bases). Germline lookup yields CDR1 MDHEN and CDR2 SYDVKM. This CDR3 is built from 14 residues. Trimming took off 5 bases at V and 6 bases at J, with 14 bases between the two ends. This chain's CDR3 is CASSLREAGQPQHF. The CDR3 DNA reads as TGTGCCAGCAGTCTCAGGGAAGCGGGTCAGCCCCAGCATTTT. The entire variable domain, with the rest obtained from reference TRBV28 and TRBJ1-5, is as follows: DVKVTQSSRYLVKRTGEKVFLECVQDMDHENMFWYRQDPGLGLRLIYFSYDVKMKEKGDIPEGYSVSREKKERFSLILESASTNQTSMYLCASSLREAGQPQHFGDGTRLSIL.

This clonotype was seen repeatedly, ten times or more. The CDR3 nucleotides are TGTGCCAGCAGCTTAGTTCCAGTTGTAGGGACAAACACTGAAGCTTTCTTT. This codes for CASSLVPVVGTNTEAFF. The chain recombines TRBV11-2 with TRBJ1-1; TRBD1 might be the D (6 bases). Germline lookup yields CDR1 SGHAT and CDR2 FQNNGV. The V and J ends lost 1 base and 2 bases respectively, with 17 bases between them. The CDR3 totals 17 residues.

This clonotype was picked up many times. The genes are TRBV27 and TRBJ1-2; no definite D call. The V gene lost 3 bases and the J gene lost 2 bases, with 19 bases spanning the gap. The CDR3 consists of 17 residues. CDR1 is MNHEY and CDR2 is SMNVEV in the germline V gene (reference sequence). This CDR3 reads CASSFSGNYLRNYGYTF. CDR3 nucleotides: TGTGCCAGCAGTTTTTCCGGAAACTATCTTCGGAACTATGGCTACACCTTC.

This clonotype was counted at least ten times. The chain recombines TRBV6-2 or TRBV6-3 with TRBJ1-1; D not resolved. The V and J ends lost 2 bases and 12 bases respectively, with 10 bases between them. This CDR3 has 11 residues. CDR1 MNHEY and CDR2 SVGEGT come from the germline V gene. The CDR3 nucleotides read TGTGCCAGCAGTTACGCGGGGTGGTCTTTCTTT. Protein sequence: CASSYAGWSFF.

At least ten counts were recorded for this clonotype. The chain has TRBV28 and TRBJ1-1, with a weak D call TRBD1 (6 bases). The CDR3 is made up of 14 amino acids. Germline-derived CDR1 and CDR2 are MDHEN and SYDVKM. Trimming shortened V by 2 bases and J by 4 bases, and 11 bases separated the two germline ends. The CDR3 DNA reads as TGTGCCAGCAGTTTAGGAACAGGGTCCACTGAAGCTTTCTTT. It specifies CASSLGTGSTEAFF.

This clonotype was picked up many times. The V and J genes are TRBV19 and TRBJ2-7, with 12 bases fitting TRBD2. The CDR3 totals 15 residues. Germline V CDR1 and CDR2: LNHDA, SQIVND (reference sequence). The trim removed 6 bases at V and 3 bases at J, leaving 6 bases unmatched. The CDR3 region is CASSQAGLAGYEQYF. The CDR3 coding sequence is TGTGCCAGTAGCCAAGCGGGACTAGCGGGCTACGAGCAGTACTTC.

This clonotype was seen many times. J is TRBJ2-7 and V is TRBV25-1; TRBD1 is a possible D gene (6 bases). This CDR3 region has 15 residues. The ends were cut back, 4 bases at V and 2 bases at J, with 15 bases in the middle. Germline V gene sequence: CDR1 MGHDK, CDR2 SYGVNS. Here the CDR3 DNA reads TGTGCCAGCAGTGGGGGTGTAGGGGGAACCTACGAGCAGTACTTC. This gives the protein CASSGGVGGTYEQYF.

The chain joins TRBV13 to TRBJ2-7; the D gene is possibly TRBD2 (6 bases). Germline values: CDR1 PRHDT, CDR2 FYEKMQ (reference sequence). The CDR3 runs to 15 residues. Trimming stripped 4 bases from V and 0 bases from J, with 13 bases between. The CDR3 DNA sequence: TGTGCCAGCAGCTACGGGACTCGGGACTCCTACGAGCAGTACTTC. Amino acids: CASSYGTRDSYEQYF.

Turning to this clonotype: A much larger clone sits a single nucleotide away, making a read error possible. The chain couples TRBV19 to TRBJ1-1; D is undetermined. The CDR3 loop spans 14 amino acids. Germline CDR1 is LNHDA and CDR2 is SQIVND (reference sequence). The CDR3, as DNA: TGTGCCTGTAGCGACGGACCTACGAACACTGAAGCTTTCTTT. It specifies CACSDGPTNTEAFF.

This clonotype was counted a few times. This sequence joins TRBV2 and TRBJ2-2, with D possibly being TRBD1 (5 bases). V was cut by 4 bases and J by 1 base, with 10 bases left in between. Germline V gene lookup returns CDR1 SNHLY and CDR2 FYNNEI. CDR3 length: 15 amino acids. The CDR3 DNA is TGTGCCAGCAGTGGCCGGACACTGAACACCGGGGAGCTGTTTTTT. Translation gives CASSGRTLNTGELFF.